This T cell receptor beta chain was recovered during a study of blood T cell repertoires in COVID-19. Across the study: Material from acute and convalescent COVID-19 was sourced from the United States, Italy and Spain.

V was shortened by 8 bases and J by 3 bases, with 11 bases between the two germline ends. This CDR3 has 12 residues. Participants spanned ages about 18 to 95 years and resided in about 24 US areas. Assignment of participants to cohorts was predicated upon participant-reported clinical history. Either two negative PCRs, clearance, or symptom resolution qualified Cohort 3 donors as recovered. TCRdb's copy holds only in-frame clones and misses some; the assay was immunoSEQ multiplex PCR. The sample contains under 200,000 clones, 75% to 85% of which appear only once. Material: PBMCs or T cells enriched from blood (not recorded which). The sequence came from an older woman who had recovered from COVID-19. This chain connects TRBV12-3 or TRBV12-4 to TRBJ2-7; D is unclear. CDR3 amino acids: CASAGSYYEQYF. The CDR3, as DNA: TGTGCCAGCGCCGGTTCCTACTACGAGCAGTACTTC.